Below are 8 T cell receptor beta chains sequenced from a single sample in a study of neurological immune-mediated disorders. TCRdb reprocessed the 5' RACE reads with MiXCR, giving one entry per CDR3 protein. The sample carries 39,000 or so distinct CDR3 sequences, about 2.5% recorded once. The sample taken for sequencing was PBMCs. The source of these receptors is a man aged 30-40 years with multiple sclerosis.

This clonotype was counted a few times. The gene calls are TRBV6-5 and TRBJ1-2, with 9 bases aligning to TRBD1. V lost 7 bases and J lost 6; bases outside the gene matches: 6. The CDR3 runs 13 residues. Germline values: CDR1 MNHEY, CDR2 SVGAGI. The CDR3 nucleotides are TGTGCCAGCACTAGGACAGGGGATAATGGCTACACCTTC. Protein: CASTRTGDNGYTF.

This clonotype was recorded many times. The V call is TRBV5-1, the J call TRBJ1-1; 7 bases align to TRBD1. Losses at the gene ends were 5 bases for V and 1 base for J; bases not matched to a gene: 11. CDR1 and CDR2 (germline): SGHRS, YFSETQ. The CDR3 extends over 16 amino acids. The CDR3 DNA reads as TGCGCCAGCAGTCCCGGGACAGCCATTTCGAACACTGAAGCTTTCTTT. Translated: CASSPGTAISNTEAFF. Complete variable domain (other parts from reference TRBV5-1 and TRBJ1-1): KAGVTQTPRYLIKTRGQQVTLSCSPISGHRSVSWYQQTPGQGLQFLFEYFSETQRNKGNFPGRFSGRQFSNSRSEMNVSTLELGDSALYLCASSPGTAISNTEAFFGQGTRLTVV.

This clonotype was seen repeatedly, ten times or more. This chain links TRBV20-1 with TRBJ1-5; TRBD1 agrees at 7 bases. Germline V CDR1 and CDR2: DFQATT, SNEGSKA (reference sequence). Germline trimming cut 3 bases from V and 11 bases from J; bases unmatched to any gene: 13. This CDR3 comprises 14 residues. CDR3 sequence reads: CSASQGGGGSSQHF. CDR3 in DNA: TGCAGTGCTAGCCAGGGGGGCGGGGGCTCGTCCCAGCATTTT.

This clonotype has at least ten counts. This chain links TRBV24-1 with TRBJ2-3; D is uncertain. V lost 4 bases and J lost 4, with 14 bases in between. The CDR3 loop spans 15 amino acids. Germline V lookup: CDR1 KGHDR, CDR2 SFDVKD. The CDR3 is CATSDPKQSPDTQYF. The CDR3 DNA sequence: TGTGCCACCAGTGACCCGAAGCAGTCCCCAGATACGCAGTATTTT.

This clonotype was detected many times. The gene calls are TRBV6-5 and TRBJ1-5; perhaps TRBD1 as D (6 bases). Trimming removed 4 bases from V and 3 bases from J, with 13 bases in between. Germline CDR1 MNHEY, CDR2 SVGAGI. CDR3 length equals 15 residues. The CDR3 spells CASSSLTGSNQPQHF. CDR3 coding DNA: TGTGCCAGCAGTTCCCTAACAGGGTCCAATCAGCCCCAGCATTTT.

This clonotype appeared many times. This chain uses TRBV6-2 or TRBV6-3 with TRBJ1-6; D possibly corresponds to TRBD1 (5 bases). This CDR3 contains 13 residues. CDR1 is MNHEY and CDR2 is SVGEGT in the germline V gene. V shed 8 bases and J shed 9 bases, with 14 bases lying between them. The CDR3 DNA follows: TGTGCCAGCCAGGGCTTGGTTGGTTCACCCCTCCACTTT. Translation: CASQGLVGSPLHF.

This clonotype was found many times. This chain links TRBV27 with TRBJ1-1; 7 bases agree with TRBD1. Germline CDR1 reads MNHEY; CDR2 reads SMNVEV (reference sequence). The CDR3 is 15 residues long. Unmatched junction bases numbered 8, after V lost 6 bases and J lost 1 base. The CDR3 bases are TGTGCCAGCAGCACCCCAGGGGGGGGGAACACTGAAGCTTTCTTT. Translating gives CASSTPGGGNTEAFF.

This clonotype has ten or more counts. The genes are TRBV12-3 or TRBV12-4 and TRBJ2-1; D assignment may be TRBD1 or TRBD2 (6 bases each). This CDR3 is 15 amino acids long. The V and J ends lost 8 bases and 8 bases respectively, with 22 bases between them. Here the CDR3 DNA reads TGTGCCAGCTGTAAAAGGGGGGACTGGTCCCATGAGCAGTTCTTC. Translation gives CASCKRGDWSHEQFF.